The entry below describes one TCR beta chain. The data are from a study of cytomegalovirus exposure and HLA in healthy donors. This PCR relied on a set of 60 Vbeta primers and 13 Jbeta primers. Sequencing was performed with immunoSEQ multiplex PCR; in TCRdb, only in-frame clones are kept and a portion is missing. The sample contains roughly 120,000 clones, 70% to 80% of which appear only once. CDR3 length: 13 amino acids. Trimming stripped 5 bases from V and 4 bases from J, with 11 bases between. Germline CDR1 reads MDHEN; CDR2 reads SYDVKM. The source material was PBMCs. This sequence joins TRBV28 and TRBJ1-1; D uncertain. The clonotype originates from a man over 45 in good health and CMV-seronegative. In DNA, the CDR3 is TGTGCCAGCAGTATCGACCGAGGCACTGAAGCTTTCTTT. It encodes CASSIDRGTEAFF.